Listed here are 18 T cell receptor beta chains from one sample, sequenced in a study of vaccination and CD4 T cells after COVID-19. Treatment given: roughly 10-day PBMC culture with coronavirus spike peptide pools or control peptides (ViraFEST assay). These receptors have no known antigen. An Oncomine TCR Beta short-read assay was used to sequence the DNA from cultured CD4+ T cells. One entry per CDR3 protein results from TCRdb running MiXCR on the PCR reads. The sample has 15,000 to 20,000 distinct CDR3 sequences, approximately 36% seen once; the top ten hold 8% to 9.5%. Sequenced: CD4+ T cells from blood, cultured in vitro. Receptor source: a human donor who had recovered from COVID-19.

This clonotype was found a few times. The chain combines TRBV28 with TRBJ1-5; no reliable D call. CDR1 MDHEN and CDR2 SYDVKM come from the germline V gene. CDR3 length equals 12 residues. Trimming pared 7 bases from V and 5 bases from J, leaving 9 bases between. CDR3 amino acids: CASTSNHQPQHF. DNA for the CDR3: TGTGCCAGCACTTCGAATCATCAGCCCCAGCATTTT.

V is TRBV5-1 and J is TRBJ2-3, with D possibly TRBD1 on 6 matching bases. V shed 0 bases and J shed 4 bases, with 15 bases lying between them. In germline, CDR1 is SGHRS, CDR2 YFSETQ. The CDR3 runs 16 residues. The CDR3 reads CASSLGGLAGADTQYF. The CDR3 DNA reads as TGCGCCAGCAGCTTGGGGGGGCTAGCCGGCGCAGATACGCAGTATTTT.

The CDR3 bases are TGTGCCAGCAGCCTAAAAGCAGGGGGAGGTGAAAAACTGTTTTTT. Translating gives CASSLKAGGGEKLFF. This chain links TRBV3-1 with TRBJ1-4, with TRBD1 matching 7 bases. The trim removed 4 bases at V and 7 bases at J, leaving 9 bases unmatched. Germline-derived CDR1 and CDR2 are LGHDT and YNNKEL (reference sequence). The CDR3 runs to 15 residues.

This chain joins TRBV5-4 and TRBJ2-3; D is possibly TRBD1 (5 bases). V was clipped by 9 bases and J by 0 bases, with 14 bases between them. Germline assignment: CDR1 SGHNT and CDR2 YYREEE (reference sequence). The CDR3 covers 14 residues. The CDR3 loop reads CAIQQDHSTDTQYF. CDR3 sequence (DNA): TGTGCCATACAACAGGACCATAGCACAGATACGCAGTATTTT.

The chain has TRBV30 and TRBJ2-5; D is perhaps TRBD1 (5 bases). Germline V gives CDR1 GTSNPN, CDR2 SVGIG (reference sequence). V lost 2 bases, J lost 4 bases, and 8 bases lay in between. The CDR3 covers 12 residues. In DNA form, the CDR3 reads TGTGCCTGGAGTCAGGGTTCAGAGACCCAGTACTTC. Translating gives CAWSQGSETQYF.

This clonotype has just a few counts. The chain uses TRBV2 and TRBJ1-2; TRBD1 is a possible D gene (5 bases). V shed 8 bases and J shed 2 bases, with 15 bases lying between them. There are 14 residues in the CDR3. Germline assignment: CDR1 SNHLY and CDR2 FYNNEI. The DNA of the CDR3 is TGTGCCAGCCGCAGGACACTCCGAAACTATGGCTACACCTTC. It is translated as CASRRTLRNYGYTF.

The chain recombines TRBV20-1 with TRBJ1-1; D is perhaps TRBD1 (6 bases). The CDR3 runs to 12 residues. Germline V gene sequence: CDR1 DFQATT, CDR2 SNEGSKA (reference sequence). The V and J ends lost 5 bases and 5 bases respectively, with 12 bases between them. CDR3 amino acids: CSAQKQGTEAFF. DNA for the CDR3: TGCAGTGCTCAGAAGCAGGGGACTGAAGCTTTCTTT.

This chain connects TRBV10-3 to TRBJ2-5, with D tentatively TRBD2 (5 bases). The V gene lost 4 bases and the J gene lost 5 bases, with 11 bases spanning the gap. CDR1 is ENHRY, CDR2 SYGVKD, per germline. This CDR3 is 13 amino acids long. CDR3 bases: TGTGCCATCAGTGGGACTGAAGGTGAGACCCAGTACTTC. Its protein product is CAISGTEGETQYF.

This chain connects TRBV27 to TRBJ2-7; a possible D gene is TRBD2 (5 bases). CDR3 length: 15 amino acids. Germline lookup yields CDR1 MNHEY and CDR2 SMNVEV (reference sequence). Deletions cut 2 bases from V and 3 bases from J, with 14 bases between. CDR3 nucleotide sequence: TGTGCCAGCAGTTTACTAGCAGGAGACAACTACGAGCAGTACTTC. Translation gives CASSLLAGDNYEQYF.

This chain uses TRBV2 with TRBJ1-5; 9 bases fit TRBD1. The CDR3 contains 18 residues. J was trimmed by 2 bases and V by 6 bases; bases with no gene match: 14. Germline V gives CDR1 SNHLY, CDR2 FYNNEI. The DNA of the CDR3 is TGTGCCAGCAGATACATGGGACAGGGCTTAGTCGGCAATCAGCCCCAGCATTTT. Translated: CASRYMGQGLVGNQPQHF.

The genes are TRBV6-5 and TRBJ2-2; TRBD1 is a possible D gene (6 bases). The CDR3 loop spans 17 amino acids. Trimming shortened V by 0 bases and J by 0 bases, and 11 bases separated the two germline ends. Germline CDR1 and CDR2: MNHEY and SVGAGI. The CDR3 protein is CASSYSMGQANTGELFF. In DNA, the CDR3 is TGTGCCAGCAGTTACTCGATGGGACAAGCGAACACCGGGGAGCTGTTTTTT.

J is TRBJ2-3 and V is TRBV7-9, with TRBD2 matching 9 bases. Germline trimming cut 4 bases from V and 4 bases from J; bases unmatched to any gene: 9. This CDR3 has 16 residues. Germline assignment: CDR1 SEHNR and CDR2 FQNEAQ (reference sequence). The CDR3 sequence is CASSWSLAGASDTQYF. The CDR3 DNA is TGTGCCAGCAGCTGGAGTTTAGCGGGAGCCTCAGATACGCAGTATTTT.

The genes are TRBV20-1 and TRBJ2-2; 10 positions match TRBD2. Trimming cost V 6 bases and J 5 bases; bases outside gene matches: 9. This CDR3 region has 15 residues. Germline V lookup: CDR1 DFQATT, CDR2 SNEGSKA (reference sequence). The CDR3 reads CSAKGLAGVTGELFF. DNA of the CDR3: TGCAGTGCCAAAGGGCTAGCGGGAGTGACCGGGGAGCTGTTTTTT.

This rearrangement joins TRBV6-2 or TRBV6-3 to TRBJ2-1, with 7 bases that match TRBD2. V was clipped by 5 bases and J by 8 bases; unmatched bases: 15. CDR3 size: 16 residues. Germline assignment: CDR1 MNHEY and CDR2 SVGEGT. The CDR3 nucleotides read TGTGCCAGCAGTCTACACCCCGGTCTAGCGGTGGATGAGCAGTTCTTC. Protein sequence: CASSLHPGLAVDEQFF.

The V gene is TRBV19, the J gene TRBJ1-1, with D maybe TRBD1 (5 bases). V was trimmed by 1 base and J by 11 bases, leaving 11 bases between them. Germline loops: CDR1 LNHDA, CDR2 SQIVND (reference sequence). There are 12 residues in the CDR3. The CDR3 nucleotides are TGTGCCAGTAGTATAGGATCCAGGGCCGCTTTCTTT. This codes for CASSIGSRAAFF.

CDR3 coding DNA: TGCAGTGCTAGTGGGGGGAGGGGGGGCAATGAGCAGTTCTTC. This gives the protein CSASGGRGGNEQFF. This sequence joins TRBV20-1 and TRBJ2-1; TRBD2 might be the D (7 bases). V was pared by 3 bases and J by 6 bases, with 15 bases between. CDR1 is DFQATT and CDR2 is SNEGSKA in the germline V gene (reference sequence). The CDR3 has 14 residues.

The V and J genes are TRBV11-2 and TRBJ2-7; 12 nucleotides agree with TRBD2. There are 22 residues in the CDR3. Germline V gene lookup returns CDR1 SGHAT and CDR2 FQNNGV. Losses at the gene ends were 11 bases for V and 5 bases for J; bases not matched to a gene: 34. CDR3 nucleotides: TGTGCCGGCACCGACAGGAGGTTACGTGGACTAGCGGGAAAGGGATCACCCCACGAGCAGTACTTC. This translates into CAGTDRRLRGLAGKGSPHEQYF.

This clonotype was picked up a small number of times. The V gene is TRBV20-1, the J gene TRBJ2-3, with TRBD1 matching over 7 bases. V shed 0 bases and J 0 bases; nucleotides not matched to a gene: 6. The V gene's germline CDR1 is DFQATT and CDR2 SNEGSKA (reference sequence). The CDR3 extends over 16 amino acids. CDR3: CSARDVQGDSTDTQYF. For the CDR3, the DNA is TGCAGTGCTAGAGATGTGCAGGGGGATAGCACAGATACGCAGTATTTT.